This passage covers 3 T cell receptor beta chains from one sample sequenced in a study of T cell responses to AZD1222 COVID-19 vaccine. Libraries were prepared by immunoSEQ multiplex PCR; TCRdb keeps only in-frame clonotypes and omits some of them. Of roughly 100,000 clones listed, over 90% are singletons. The material was peripheral blood, obtained on day 0 of AZD1222 vaccination. The receptors originated from an adult in good health.

This chain links TRBV3-1 (or the pseudogene TRBV3-2) with TRBJ1-1; maybe TRBD1 (5 bases). V lost 3 bases and J 3 bases, leaving 11 bases between the germline ends. CDR1 and CDR2 from the germline V gene are LGHDT and YNNKEL (reference sequence). The CDR3 spans 14 residues. The CDR3 coding sequence is TGTGCCAGCAGCCACCTGGGGGGTGACACTGAAGCTTTCTTT. This encodes CASSHLGGDTEAFF.

The genes are TRBV19 and TRBJ2-7, with 7 bases fitting TRBD2. Unmatched junction bases numbered 15, after V lost 3 bases and J lost 4 bases. CDR1 and CDR2 (germline): LNHDA, SQIVND (reference sequence). The CDR3 is 17 amino acids. The CDR3 DNA reads TGTGCCAGTAGTATGAGTTTACGAGGGAGGGCCCGGTACGAGCAGTACTTC. Translated: CASSMSLRGRARYEQYF.

This chain joins TRBV7-9 and TRBJ1-5; maybe TRBD1 (5 bases). The germline gives CDR1 SEHNR, CDR2 FQNEAQ (reference sequence). Trimming pared 4 bases from V and 9 bases from J, leaving 10 bases between. The CDR3 consists of 12 residues. The CDR3 is CASSSGGGPQHF. CDR3 coding DNA: TGTGCCAGCAGCTCGGGCGGGGGGCCCCAGCATTTT. Complete variable domain (other parts from reference TRBV7-9 and TRBJ1-5): DTGVSQNPRHKITKRGQNVTFRCDPISEHNRLYWYRQTLGQGPEFLTYFQNEAQLEKSRLLSDRFSAERPKGSFSTLEIQRTEQGDSAMYLCASSSGGGPQHFGDGTRLSIL.